These T cell receptor beta chains were read from a single sample in a study of regulatory T cells in long-lasting Graves disease. One entry per CDR3 protein, called by TCRdb with MiXCR from the multiplex PCR reads. Found here are roughly 440,000 distinct CDR3 sequences, approximately 16% of them singletons; the top ten hold around 23%. The sample also formed part of further work on T cells in Graves' hyperthyroidism and ophthalmopathy.

The input for sequencing was peripheral blood mononuclear cells (PBMCs), taken at new diagnosis, from a patient treated with antithyroid drugs. The receptors stem from a woman between 18 and 29 years old with Graves disease. Each CDR3 is given with its conserved first and last residue. Each record gives: clone size, V gene, D gene, J gene, CDR3 DNA, CDR3 protein. The D gene is left open where the match is weak. Not all rows give a size; the values are once, few, many and, for expanded clones, a class.

abundance: .; v_gene: TRBV24-1; d_gene: .; j_gene: TRBJ2-1; CDR3nt: TGTACCTGGAGGCTTGCGAATGAGCAGTTCTTC; CDR3aa: CTWRLANEQFF
abundance: .; v_gene: TRBV7-2; d_gene: .; j_gene: TRBJ1-3; CDR3nt: TGTGCCAGCAGCTTAGGTCCAGGGGCTGGAAACACCATATATTTT; CDR3aa: CASSLGPGAGNTIYF
abundance: many; v_gene: TRBV7-2; d_gene: TRBD2; j_gene: TRBJ2-1; CDR3nt: TGCGCCAGCAGCTCGACTAGCGGGGGGATCTACAATGAGCAGTTCTTC; CDR3aa: CASSSTSGGIYNEQFF
abundance: few; v_gene: TRBV28; d_gene: TRBD1; j_gene: TRBJ1-4; CDR3nt: TGTGCCAGCAGGAGGACAGGGGACGAGAAACTGTTTTTT; CDR3aa: CASRRTGDEKLFF
abundance: few; v_gene: TRBV4-2; d_gene: TRBD1; j_gene: TRBJ1-2; CDR3nt: TGTGCCAGCAGCCGATCCGACAGGGATCAGTATGGCTACACCTTC; CDR3aa: CASSRSDRDQYGYTF
abundance: many; v_gene: TRBV15; d_gene: .; j_gene: TRBJ2-3; CDR3nt: TGTGCCACCAGCAGACCGGCTAGCACAGATACGCAGTATTTT; CDR3aa: CATSRPASTDTQYF
abundance: many; v_gene: TRBV28; d_gene: TRBD1; j_gene: TRBJ1-5; CDR3nt: TGTGCCAGCAGTCCCAATATCCTGACAGGGAATCAGCCCCAGCATTTT; CDR3aa: CASSPNILTGNQPQHF
abundance: many; v_gene: TRBV29-1; d_gene: .; j_gene: TRBJ1-2; CDR3nt: TGCAGCGTTGAAGGGGACTATGGCTACACCTTC; CDR3aa: CSVEGDYGYTF
abundance: many; v_gene: TRBV27; d_gene: TRBD2; j_gene: TRBJ2-3; CDR3nt: TGTGCCAGCAGTTTAACGGGACTAGCTGGATGGGGAGATACGCAGTATTTT; CDR3aa: CASSLTGLAGWGDTQYF
abundance: many; v_gene: TRBV12-3/TRBV12-4; d_gene: .; j_gene: TRBJ1-1; CDR3nt: TGTGCCAGCAGTACCCTTAAATTTGGAGCTTTCTTT; CDR3aa: CASSTLKFGAFF
abundance: .; v_gene: TRBV7-9; d_gene: .; j_gene: TRBJ2-5; CDR3nt: TGTGCCAGCAGCGGACGATCTAAACAAGAGACCCAGTACTTC; CDR3aa: CASSGRSKQETQYF
abundance: many; v_gene: TRBV12-3/TRBV12-4; d_gene: .; j_gene: TRBJ1-5; CDR3nt: TGTGCCAGCAGGCTTGACAGCCGCAATCAGCCCCAGCATTTT; CDR3aa: CASRLDSRNQPQHF
abundance: .; v_gene: TRBV24-1; d_gene: TRBD1; j_gene: TRBJ1-5; CDR3nt: TGTGCCACCAGTGATGCCCAGACAGGGGCCAATCAGCCCCAGCATTTT; CDR3aa: CATSDAQTGANQPQHF
abundance: many; v_gene: TRBV20-1; d_gene: .; j_gene: TRBJ1-5; CDR3nt: TGCAGTGCTGATACAGCTTATAGCAATCAGCCCCAGCATTTT; CDR3aa: CSADTAYSNQPQHF
abundance: many; v_gene: TRBV6-5; d_gene: .; j_gene: TRBJ1-6; CDR3nt: TGTGCCAGCAGTTACGGGGGCAGGCTGTCCAAACCCCTCCACTTT; CDR3aa: CASSYGGRLSKPLHF
abundance: .; v_gene: TRBV6-1; d_gene: .; j_gene: TRBJ2-5; CDR3nt: TGTGTCAGCAGTAGATGGAGGGGTGAGGAGACCCAGTACTTC; CDR3aa: CVSSRWRGEETQYF
abundance: few; v_gene: TRBV2; d_gene: .; j_gene: TRBJ2-7; CDR3nt: TGTGCCACTAAAACAGAGAGGGGGGGCTACGAGCAGTACTTC; CDR3aa: CATKTERGGYEQYF
abundance: many; v_gene: TRBV7-9; d_gene: .; j_gene: TRBJ2-7; CDR3nt: TGTGCCAGCAGCTTAGAGGCAGATCTTACCTACGAGCAGTACTTC; CDR3aa: CASSLEADLTYEQYF
abundance: many; v_gene: TRBV28; d_gene: .; j_gene: TRBJ2-1; CDR3nt: TGTGCCAGCAGTTTAAGGGAGCCTGAGCAGTTCTTC; CDR3aa: CASSLREPEQFF
abundance: .; v_gene: TRBV5-1; d_gene: .; j_gene: TRBJ2-5; CDR3nt: TGCGCCAGCAGCTTGGCGGCTAGCAGTGAGACCCAGTACTTC; CDR3aa: CASSLAASSETQYF
abundance: few; v_gene: TRBV7-3; d_gene: .; j_gene: TRBJ2-5; CDR3nt: TGTGCCAGCAGCCCCCACGGGGGCGCGGAAGAGACCCAGTACTTC; CDR3aa: CASSPHGGAEETQYF
abundance: .; v_gene: TRBV20-1; d_gene: .; j_gene: TRBJ2-3; CDR3nt: TGCAGTGCTGGCGACAGTGGCACAGATACGCAGTATTTT; CDR3aa: CSAGDSGTDTQYF
abundance: .; v_gene: TRBV29-1; d_gene: .; j_gene: TRBJ1-3; CDR3nt: TGCAGCGTACTCAAGACAGCGTCTGGAAACACCATATATTTT; CDR3aa: CSVLKTASGNTIYF
abundance: many; v_gene: TRBV19; d_gene: .; j_gene: TRBJ1-5; CDR3nt: TGTGCCAGTAGTATAACCGGACGGCAGGGGTATCACAATCAGCCCCAGCATTTT; CDR3aa: CASSITGRQGYHNQPQHF
abundance: few; v_gene: TRBV7-9; d_gene: TRBD1; j_gene: TRBJ1-1; CDR3nt: TGTGCCAGCAGCTTAGCTGGACAGGCCGGAGGGGCTTTCTTT; CDR3aa: CASSLAGQAGGAFF
abundance: many; v_gene: TRBV27; d_gene: TRBD1; j_gene: TRBJ2-1; CDR3nt: TGTGCCAGCAGTTTTAGTAGAGGACAGGGGGTCTACAATGAGCAGTTCTTC; CDR3aa: CASSFSRGQGVYNEQFF
abundance: .; v_gene: TRBV18; d_gene: .; j_gene: TRBJ2-2; CDR3nt: TGTGCCAGCTCACCAAAAAACAGGGGACTTCAAGACACCGGGGAGCTGTTTTTT; CDR3aa: CASSPKNRGLQDTGELFF
abundance: many; v_gene: TRBV2; d_gene: TRBD1; j_gene: TRBJ2-1; CDR3nt: TGTGCCAGCAGGAGACAGGGCGATGAGCAGTTCTTC; CDR3aa: CASRRQGDEQFF
abundance: .; v_gene: TRBV10-2; d_gene: .; j_gene: TRBJ1-5; CDR3nt: TGCGCCAGCAGTGGAGGGGCGGCGCAGCCCCAGCATTTT; CDR3aa: CASSGGAAQPQHF
abundance: .; v_gene: TRBV10-3; d_gene: .; j_gene: TRBJ2-1; CDR3nt: TGTGCCATCAGTGATATAGGACAGAATGAGCAGTTCTTC; CDR3aa: CAISDIGQNEQFF
abundance: .; v_gene: TRBV27; d_gene: .; j_gene: TRBJ2-1; CDR3nt: TGTGCCAGCAGTCGCTCCGGGACCACGGGGAATGAGCAGTTCTTC; CDR3aa: CASSRSGTTGNEQFF
abundance: .; v_gene: TRBV28; d_gene: TRBD2; j_gene: TRBJ2-1; CDR3nt: TGCGCCAGCAGCCAAGATATCGGGGTAGCGGGAGGGTTAAGTGAGCAGTTCTTC; CDR3aa: CASSQDIGVAGGLSEQFF
abundance: .; v_gene: TRBV5-4; d_gene: TRBD1; j_gene: TRBJ2-2; CDR3nt: TGTGCCAGCAGCCGACAGGGGGCCGGGGAGCTGTTTTTT; CDR3aa: CASSRQGAGELFF
abundance: few; v_gene: TRBV11-2; d_gene: TRBD1; j_gene: TRBJ1-1; CDR3nt: TGTGCCAGCACCGTAGGACAGGGTAACACTGAAGCTTTCTTT; CDR3aa: CASTVGQGNTEAFF
abundance: many; v_gene: TRBV11-2; d_gene: .; j_gene: TRBJ2-3; CDR3nt: TGTGCCAGCAGCTTAGCTCCGGTTACAGGGAACACGCAGTATTTT; CDR3aa: CASSLAPVTGNTQYF
abundance: many; v_gene: TRBV10-1; d_gene: .; j_gene: TRBJ2-7; CDR3nt: TGCGCCAGCCCACGACAGGCCCCCTCCGACGAGCAGTACTTC; CDR3aa: CASPRQAPSDEQYF
abundance: .; v_gene: TRBV20-1; d_gene: TRBD1; j_gene: TRBJ2-2; CDR3nt: TGCAGTGCTATTAGACAGGGGATTGGCGGGGAGCTGTTTTTT; CDR3aa: CSAIRQGIGGELFF
abundance: many; v_gene: TRBV6-4; d_gene: .; j_gene: TRBJ2-3; CDR3nt: TGTGCCATCAACCCCAGAGCAGTTTGGGGAGATACGCAGTATTTT; CDR3aa: CAINPRAVWGDTQYF
abundance: many; v_gene: TRBV30; d_gene: .; j_gene: TRBJ1-1; CDR3nt: TGTGCCTGGAGTGTAATGGGGGGGGTCGCTGAAGCTTTCTTT; CDR3aa: CAWSVMGGVAEAFF
abundance: many; v_gene: TRBV28; d_gene: .; j_gene: TRBJ1-5; CDR3nt: TGTGCCAGCAGCCTGCCCTCAGGGGTCAGTCAGCCCCAGCATTTT; CDR3aa: CASSLPSGVSQPQHF
abundance: .; v_gene: TRBV27; d_gene: .; j_gene: TRBJ2-1; CDR3nt: TGTGCCACCTTCGACTACAATGAGCAGTTCTTC; CDR3aa: CATFDYNEQFF
abundance: many; v_gene: TRBV24-1; d_gene: TRBD2; j_gene: TRBJ2-3; CDR3nt: TGTGCCACCAGTGATCCGAAAGGGCCCGCGGGAGGGCTCGGTAAGGACACAGATACGCAGTATTTT; CDR3aa: CATSDPKGPAGGLGKDTDTQYF
abundance: few; v_gene: TRBV19; d_gene: .; j_gene: TRBJ2-1; CDR3nt: TGTGCCAGTAGTATGGACAGAGGCCTCGGGAATGAGCAGTTCTTC; CDR3aa: CASSMDRGLGNEQFF
abundance: many; v_gene: TRBV20-1; d_gene: TRBD1; j_gene: TRBJ2-7; CDR3nt: TGCAGTGCTCTACTACAGGGGTTCGAGCAGTACTTC; CDR3aa: CSALLQGFEQYF
abundance: .; v_gene: TRBV28; d_gene: .; j_gene: TRBJ1-1; CDR3nt: TGTGCCAGCACCCTCCCAGGGCTGAACACTGAAGCTTTCTTT; CDR3aa: CASTLPGLNTEAFF
abundance: .; v_gene: TRBV18; d_gene: .; j_gene: TRBJ1-1; CDR3nt: TGTGCCAGCTCACCACCCTATGAGGGGAGCACTGAAGCTTTCTTT; CDR3aa: CASSPPYEGSTEAFF